A single sample is the source of the 30 T cell receptor beta chains below, sequenced in a study of cytomegalovirus exposure and HLA in healthy donors. PCR involved 60 Vbeta and 13 Jbeta primers. Profiled with immunoSEQ multiplex PCR; TCRdb holds only in-frame clones, not every one. This table holds roughly 100,000 clones, 60% to 80% found once. Input material: PBMCs. The receptor source for this set is a man aged 60-69 years in good health and CMV-seropositive.

The chain has TRBV9 and TRBJ1-3; 9 bases line up with TRBD1. With V trimmed by 0 bases and J by 8 bases, 9 bases remained unmatched. From germline, CDR1 is SGDLS and CDR2 YYNGEE. This CDR3 has 16 residues. CDR3 nucleotide sequence: TGTGCCAGCAGCGTAGGAGGACAGGGGATTTTTGACACCATATATTTT. As protein: CASSVGGQGIFDTIYF. The complete variable domain, with remaining parts taken from reference TRBV9 and TRBJ1-3, reads DSGVTQTPKHLITATGQRVTLRCSPRSGDLSVYWYQQSLDQGLQFLIQYYNGEERAKGNILERFSAQQFPDLHSELNLSSLELGDSALYFCASSVGGQGIFDTIYFGEGSWLTVV.

The chain carries TRBV28 and TRBJ1-2, with TRBD1 as a possible D gene (6 bases). Germline assignment: CDR1 MDHEN and CDR2 SYDVKM. The CDR3 is 14 residues long. The V and J ends lost 8 bases and 4 bases respectively, with 17 bases between them. This chain's CDR3 is CASYLGDMAYGYTF. In DNA form, the CDR3 reads TGTGCCAGCTATTTAGGGGACATGGCCTATGGCTACACCTTC.

This clone was counted once. The V gene is TRBV30, the J gene TRBJ2-7; D gene unclear. Trimming stripped 2 bases from V and 4 bases from J, with 9 bases between. Germline CDR1 and CDR2: GTSNPN and SVGIG (reference sequence). This CDR3 contains 12 residues. The CDR3 protein is CAWSNPLYEQYF. DNA of the CDR3: TGTGCCTGGAGTAATCCCTTGTACGAGCAGTACTTC.

The chain joins TRBV13 to TRBJ2-1; the D gene is possibly TRBD1 (9 bases). Germline values: CDR1 PRHDT, CDR2 FYEKMQ (reference sequence). The CDR3 spans 18 residues. The V end lost 4 bases, the J end lost 4 bases, and 23 bases lay between the germline ends. As DNA, the CDR3 is TGTGCCAGCAGCTCGTTAACAGGGGGCTCGGGGGGGTACAATGAGCAGTTCTTC. As protein: CASSSLTGGSGGYNEQFF.

The chain recombines TRBV2 with TRBJ2-7; possible D gene TRBD2, 6 bases. Germline-derived CDR1 and CDR2 are SNHLY and FYNNEI. This CDR3 contains 13 residues. The ends were cut back, 6 bases at V and 3 bases at J, with 12 bases in the middle. In nucleotides, the CDR3 is TGTGCCAGCAGGGGGTGGGGGGACTACGAGCAGTACTTC. This gives the protein CASRGWGDYEQYF.

The rearrangement links TRBV5-4 to TRBJ2-3; 11 bases are a match to TRBD2. The junction had 14 bases not matched to a gene; V was cut back by 3 bases and J by 11 bases. Germline CDR1 reads SGHNT; CDR2 reads YYREEE (reference sequence). The CDR3 totals 16 residues. The CDR3: CASSSPLAGALKGQYF. CDR3 DNA: TGTGCCAGCAGCTCCCCACTAGCGGGGGCCTTGAAAGGGCAGTATTTT.

This clone was detected a few times. V is TRBV21-1 and J is TRBJ2-7; TRBD2, the D gene given by the table, was not confirmed from the DNA. TRBV21-1 has pseudogene status. There are 15 residues in the CDR3. The CDR3 DNA follows: TGTGCCAGCAGCAAAGAGGGAGGGAGCTCCTACGAGCAGTACTTC. Its translation: CASSKEGGSSYEQYF.

The chain links TRBV5-1 to TRBJ1-2; the D gene is possibly TRBD1 (6 bases). Deletions cut 4 bases from V and 4 bases from J, with 14 bases between. This CDR3 contains 14 residues. Per the germline V gene, CDR1 is SGHRS and CDR2 is YFSETQ. The CDR3 is CASSPKRGGYGYTF. Here the CDR3 DNA reads TGCGCCAGCAGCCCCAAGAGGGGGGGCTATGGCTACACCTTC.

The rearrangement joins TRBV5-1 to TRBJ2-5, with 11 bases lining up with TRBD2. Germline CDR1 is SGHRS and CDR2 is YFSETQ. Germline trimming cut 6 bases from V and 7 bases from J; bases unmatched to any gene: 11. CDR3 length: 15 amino acids. CDR3 residues: CASTQTSGAAGTQYF. The CDR3 nucleotides read TGCGCCAGCACCCAGACTAGCGGGGCGGCGGGGACCCAGTACTTC.

The chain couples TRBV6-5 to TRBJ1-1; D possibly corresponds to TRBD1 (6 bases). Germline loops: CDR1 MNHEY, CDR2 SVGAGI. The ends were cut back, 1 base at V and 3 bases at J, with 9 bases in the middle. The CDR3 is 14 residues long. The DNA for the CDR3 is TGTGCCAGCAGTTACTGGGGGCGGGACACTGAAGCTTTCTTT. Translation: CASSYWGRDTEAFF.

The J gene is TRBJ2-3, the V gene TRBV10-3; D perhaps matches TRBD1 (5 bases). The germline V gene encodes CDR1 ENHRY and CDR2 SYGVKD. This CDR3 has 15 amino acids. V was shortened by 0 bases and J by 2 bases, with 9 bases between the two germline ends. The DNA for the CDR3 is TGTGCCATCAGTGAGTCTGACAGCAACACAGATACGCAGTATTTT. Encoded protein: CAISESDSNTDTQYF.

This clone has only one observation. The CDR3 region is CASSLNGMGPETQYF. Here the CDR3 DNA reads TGTGCCAGCAGCTTAAATGGGATGGGGCCGGAGACCCAGTACTTC. V gene TRBV7-2 combines with J gene TRBJ2-5; D is possibly TRBD1 (5 bases). The V gene lost 2 bases and the J gene lost 5 bases, with 15 bases spanning the gap. Per the germline V gene, CDR1 is SGHTA and CDR2 is FQGNSA. The CDR3 runs to 15 residues. Combining the CDR3 with reference TRBV7-2 and TRBJ2-5 gives the whole variable domain GAGVSQSPSNKVTEKGKDVELRCDPISGHTALYWYRQSLGQGLEFLIYFQGNSAPDKSGLPSDRFSAERTGGSVSTLTIQRTQQEDSAVYLCASSLNGMGPETQYFGPGTRLLVL.

The rearrangement uses TRBV7-9 and TRBJ2-5; D is unresolved. CDR1 is SEHNR and CDR2 is FQNEAQ in the germline V gene (reference sequence). V lost 6 bases and J 3 bases, leaving 8 bases between the germline ends. This CDR3 is 12 amino acids long. The CDR3: CASSPTEETQYF. CDR3 DNA: TGTGCCAGCAGTCCTACCGAAGAGACCCAGTACTTC.

The J gene is TRBJ2-6, the V gene TRBV5-4, with a possible D match to TRBD2 (5 bases). V shed 6 bases and J shed 4 bases, with 17 bases lying between them. The CDR3 is made up of 16 amino acids. Germline-derived CDR1 and CDR2 are SGHNT and YYREEE (reference sequence). CDR3 loop: CASTLMRGSGANVLTF. In DNA form, the CDR3 reads TGTGCCAGCACCCTAATGAGAGGGAGCGGGGCCAACGTCCTGACTTTC. Full variable domain (rest looked up from reference TRBV5-4 and TRBJ2-6): ETGVTQSPTHLIKTRGQQVTLRCSSQSGHNTVSWYQQALGQGPQFIFQYYREEENGRGNFPPRFSGLQFPNYSSELNVNALELDDSALYLCASTLMRGSGANVLTFGAGSRLTVL.

The CDR3 bases are TGTGCCAGTAGCCCGACAGGGGGGGGCCAAGAGACCCAGTACTTC. It translates to CASSPTGGGQETQYF. This chain uses TRBV19 with TRBJ2-5; the match to TRBD1 covers 9 bases. Germline V gives CDR1 LNHDA, CDR2 SQIVND (reference sequence). There are 15 residues in the CDR3. With 6 bases clipped from V and 1 base from J, the junction kept 6 bases outside the gene matches.

This clone came up once. The chain uses TRBV7-9 and TRBJ1-2; TRBD1 might be the D (6 bases). V was pared by 1 base and J by 0 bases, with 9 bases between. The CDR3 is 15 residues long. The germline V gene has CDR1 SEHNR and CDR2 FQNEAQ (reference sequence). DNA of the CDR3: TGTGCCAGCAGCTTAGAAGGGGGAGCTAACTATGGCTACACCTTC. Encoded protein: CASSLEGGANYGYTF. The full variable domain, its missing parts supplied by reference TRBV7-9 and TRBJ1-2, is DTGVSQNPRHKITKRGQNVTFRCDPISEHNRLYWYRQTLGQGPEFLTYFQNEAQLEKSRLLSDRFSAERPKGSFSTLEIQRTEQGDSAMYLCASSLEGGANYGYTFGSGTRLTVV.

This rearrangement joins TRBV5-1 to TRBJ2-3, with 7 bases aligning to TRBD2. Unmatched junction bases numbered 4, after V lost 0 bases and J lost 0 bases. This CDR3 has 16 amino acids. Germline assignment: CDR1 SGHRS and CDR2 YFSETQ. This chain's CDR3 is CASSLGASGSTDTQYF. CDR3 coding DNA: TGCGCCAGCAGCTTGGGGGCTAGCGGTAGCACAGATACGCAGTATTTT.

The chain is built from TRBV28 and TRBJ2-1; 7 bases line up with TRBD2. The CDR3 has 16 amino acids. V gave up 7 bases and J gave up 1 base; unmatched junction bases: 10. CDR1 and CDR2 (germline): MDHEN, SYDVKM. The CDR3 region has the DNA TGTGCCAGCACTGATATAGCGGGTGTTTCCTACAATGAGCAGTTCTTC. The encoded protein is CASTDIAGVSYNEQFF.

The V and J genes are TRBV6-1 and TRBJ1-1; tentatively, D is TRBD1 (5 bases). The CDR3 is made up of 16 amino acids. Between the trimmed V and J ends, which lost 0 bases and 3 bases, there was a span of 14 bases. Germline loops: CDR1 MNHNS, CDR2 SASEGT. Here the CDR3 DNA reads TGTGCCAGCAGTGAAGCGCTTCACAGGTTCGACACTGAAGCTTTCTTT. Residues: CASSEALHRFDTEAFF.

The V call is TRBV6-1, the J call TRBJ2-2, with a tentative D call TRBD2 (6 bases). Looked up from germline, CDR1 is MNHNS and CDR2 is SASEGT. V lost 6 bases, J lost 6 bases, and 14 bases lay in between. CDR3 length: 14 amino acids. The CDR3 bases are TGTGCCAGCAGCTTGACTAGGGGAGCCGGGGAGCTGTTTTTT. Translated: CASSLTRGAGELFF.

This chain connects TRBV5-1 to TRBJ2-3; 8 bases match TRBD1. The CDR3 length is 14 residues. V dropped 5 bases and J dropped 6; count of bases not matched to a gene: 8. Germline lookup yields CDR1 SGHRS and CDR2 YFSETQ. CDR3 sequence: CASRSGQASDTQYF. The CDR3, as DNA: TGCGCCAGCAGATCGGGACAGGCGTCGGATACGCAGTATTTT.

The chain carries TRBV19 and TRBJ2-7; 10 positions match TRBD1. The junction had 4 bases not matched to a gene; V was cut back by 4 bases and J by 1 base. Germline V gene lookup returns CDR1 LNHDA and CDR2 SQIVND (reference sequence). The CDR3 is 15 amino acids. The CDR3 nucleotides are TGTGCCAGTAGTAAGCCGGGACAGGGGTCCTACGAGCAGTACTTC. This translates into CASSKPGQGSYEQYF.

V and J are TRBV10-3 and TRBJ2-2; 10 bases line up with TRBD1. Germline CDR1 ENHRY, CDR2 SYGVKD. The CDR3 length is 17 residues. V lost 2 bases to trimming and J lost 5 bases; unmatched junction nucleotides: 8. CDR3 sequence (DNA): TGTGCCATCAGTGAGGCCCCGGGACAGGGGAGAACCGGGGAGCTGTTTTTT. Encoded protein: CAISEAPGQGRTGELFF.

This chain links TRBV27 with TRBJ2-1, with D unresolved. Germline values: CDR1 MNHEY, CDR2 SMNVEV (reference sequence). The CDR3 totals 13 residues. V was clipped by 3 bases and J by 7 bases, with 10 bases between them. The CDR3 DNA is TGTGCCAGCAGTTTTCCGGGTTCGAATGAGCAGTTCTTC. Translation: CASSFPGSNEQFF.

This clone appeared a few times. The J gene is TRBJ2-7, the V gene TRBV4-2; D gene unclear. Trimming took 0 bases from V and 1 from J, leaving 4 bases between them. The CDR3 loop spans 13 amino acids. Germline CDR1 reads LGHNA; CDR2 reads YNFKEQ. In DNA form, the CDR3 reads TGTGCCAGCAGCCAAGACAGATCCTACGAGCAGTACTTC. Translated: CASSQDRSYEQYF.

The rearrangement joins TRBV5-5 to TRBJ2-5; 7 bases are shared with TRBD1. The CDR3 has 15 amino acids. Germline CDR1 reads SGHKS; CDR2 reads YYEKEE (reference sequence). The V and J ends lost 4 bases and 5 bases, in that order; junction bases with no gene match: 11. The CDR3 sequence is CASSIRDSPAETQYF. DNA of the CDR3: TGTGCCAGCAGCATCCGGGACAGCCCTGCGGAGACCCAGTACTTC.

The V and J genes are TRBV7-9 and TRBJ1-6; TRBD1 matches 7 bases. Trimming removed 1 base from V and 0 bases from J; junction bases left unmatched: 6. There are 18 residues in the CDR3. From germline, CDR1 is SEHNR and CDR2 FQNEAQ (reference sequence). In DNA form, the CDR3 reads TGTGCCAGCAGCTTAGAAGGGACAGTCCTCTCCTATAATTCACCCCTCCACTTT. It is translated as CASSLEGTVLSYNSPLHF.

The chain carries TRBV2 and TRBJ1-2; 8 nucleotides agree with TRBD1. This CDR3 is 13 amino acids long. The J segment lost 8 bases and the V segment lost 4 bases, leaving 6 bases of the junction unmatched. Germline values: CDR1 SNHLY, CDR2 FYNNEI. This chain's CDR3 is CASSVQGGGGYTF. CDR3 nucleotide sequence: TGTGCCAGCAGTGTACAGGGGGGCGGAGGCTACACCTTC.

V usage is TRBV28 and J usage is TRBJ1-5, with D uncertain. V was clipped by 8 bases and J by 8 bases, with 13 bases between them. This CDR3 contains 12 residues. Germline V lookup: CDR1 MDHEN, CDR2 SYDVKM. CDR3 amino acids: CASAMESEPQHF. In DNA, the CDR3 is TGTGCCAGCGCCATGGAGTCGGAGCCCCAGCATTTT.

V gene TRBV5-5 combines with J gene TRBJ1-2; perhaps TRBD1 as D (5 bases). The CDR3 consists of 13 residues. Trimming pared 2 bases from V and 8 bases from J, leaving 13 bases between. The germline V gene encodes CDR1 SGHKS and CDR2 YYEKEE (reference sequence). The CDR3 coding sequence is TGTGCCAGCAGCTTAAAGGGGATATACGGCTACACCTTC. Its protein is CASSLKGIYGYTF.